This is a list of T cell receptor beta chains from one sample in a study of OX40 agonist ivuxolimab in advanced cancers. The repertoire was sequenced with immunoSEQ multiplex PCR; TCRdb's copy has only in-frame clones and lacks some. Of more than 50,000 clones listed, 65% to 85% were seen once; the top ten hold more than 1.1%. This specimen was CD4+ or CD8+ T cells sorted from blood, taken in a trial of the OX40 agonist ivuxolimab. Every receptor here comes from an adult with an advanced solid tumor such as melanoma, head and neck, liver or kidney cancer. The CDR3 runs from the conserved cysteine through the conserved F or W. A D gene is named only where the DNA matches it firmly. A clone size is listed for some rows: how often the clone was seen (once, few, many), or a class if it is expanded.

d_call | j_call | clone_size | v_call | cdr3_aa | cdr3_nt
NA | TRBJ1-2 | NA | TRBV9 | CASSATGPNYGYTF | TGTGCCAGCAGCGCTACAGGGCCTAACTATGGCTACACCTTC
NA | TRBJ2-5 | NA | TRBV19 | CASSISRGQGETQYF | TGTGCCAGTAGTATATCCCGGGGTCAGGGAGAGACCCAGTACTTC
NA | TRBJ2-1 | NA | TRBV20-1 | CSASPSYEQFF | TGCAGTGCTAGCCCCAGCTATGAGCAGTTCTTC
NA | TRBJ2-1 | NA | TRBV4-2 | CASSPGEGSDNEQFF | TGTGCCAGCAGCCCGGGTGAGGGCTCCGACAATGAGCAGTTCTTC
NA | TRBJ1-2 | NA | TRBV5-1 | CASSSAVGRANYGYTF | TGCGCCAGCAGCTCCGCAGTAGGTCGAGCTAACTATGGCTACACCTTC
TRBD1 | TRBJ1-2 | NA | TRBV11-2 | CASSSMDRGGYTF | TGTGCCAGCAGCTCAATGGACAGGGGTGGCTACACCTTC
TRBD2 | TRBJ2-5 | NA | TRBV2 | CASSEGGIAGGTAQETQYF | TGTGCCAGCAGTGAAGGGGGTATAGCGGGAGGAACGGCGCAAGAGACCCAGTACTTC
TRBD1 | TRBJ1-2 | once | TRBV6-5 | CASSRRRGSYGYTF | TGTGCCAGCAGTCGCCGCAGGGGGTCCTATGGCTACACCTTC
NA | TRBJ1-5 | NA | TRBV2 | CASSGTHNQPQHF | TGTGCCAGCAGTGGGACGCACAATCAGCCCCAGCATTTT
NA | TRBJ2-3 | once | TRBV18 | CASSARDSSTDTQYF | TGTGCCAGCTCAGCCCGGGACTCTAGCACAGATACGCAGTATTTT
TRBD1 | TRBJ1-6 | NA | TRBV10-3 | CAISRQGAGNSPLHF | TGTGCCATCAGCCGACAGGGGGCAGGCAATTCACCCCTCCACTTT
TRBD2 | TRBJ2-1 | NA | TRBV11-2 | CASRHPRASGMGNEQFF | TGTGCCAGCAGACACCCGCGGGCTAGCGGGATGGGGAATGAGCAGTTCTTC
NA | TRBJ2-7 | NA | TRBV5-4 | CASSHGQTYEQYF | TGTGCCAGCAGCCACGGACAAACCTACGAGCAGTACTTC
NA | TRBJ2-3 | once | TRBV6-1 | CASRPQGTDTQYF | TGTGCCAGCAGGCCCCAGGGTACAGATACGCAGTATTTT
TRBD1 | TRBJ2-5 | NA | TRBV5-8 | CASSSGQPFQETQYF | TGTGCCAGCAGCTCGGGACAGCCTTTTCAAGAGACCCAGTACTTC
NA | TRBJ1-3 | medium-sized | TRBV7-2 | CASSDRRNSGNTIYF | TGTGCCAGCAGCGATAGACGGAACTCTGGAAACACCATATATTTT
NA | TRBJ2-5 | NA | TRBV11-3 | CASSFQGRETQYF | TGTGCCAGCAGCTTTCAGGGTCGGGAGACCCAGTACTTC
NA | TRBJ1-3 | few | TRBV2 | CASRDGFSGNTIYF | TGTGCCAGCAGAGACGGTTTCTCTGGAAACACCATATATTTT
NA | TRBJ1-5 | NA | TRBV7-3 | CASSPLTPQHF | TGTGCCAGCAGCCCCCTCACACCCCAGCATTTT